This T cell receptor (beta chain) stems from a study of blood T cell repertoires in COVID-19. Produced via immunoSEQ multiplex PCR; TCRdb's table is partial and in-frame only. The table includes approximately 97,000 clones, roughly 80% detected once. Trimming took off 2 bases at V and 1 base at J, with 14 bases between the two ends. Looked up from germline, CDR1 is MGHDK and CDR2 is SYGVNS. There are 16 residues in the CDR3. Material for sequencing was peripheral blood. This receptor was identified in a man in his sixties with acute or convalescent COVID-19. The genes are TRBV25-1 and TRBJ1-2; D perhaps matches TRBD1 (6 bases). The CDR3 region is CASSEPDSSFNYGYTF. The CDR3 DNA sequence: TGTGCCAGCAGTGAACCGGACAGTAGTTTTAACTATGGCTACACCTTC.